The rows below give T cell receptor beta chains drawn from one sample of a study of regulatory T cells in long-lasting Graves disease. From the multiplex PCR reads, TCRdb called clonotypes with MiXCR, one entry per CDR3 protein. The sample includes 250,000 or so distinct CDR3 sequences, 20% of them seen just once. This specimen consisted of peripheral blood mononuclear cells (PBMCs), obtained at new diagnosis, from a patient treated with antithyroid drugs. The receptors here all came from a female donor with Graves disease. The CDR3 runs from the conserved cysteine through the conserved F or W. The D gene is left open where the match is weak. Not every row has a clone size; where given, it reads once, few, many or a size class.

J gene | V gene | clone size | D gene | CDR3 protein | CDR3 DNA
TRBJ2-2 | TRBV20-1 | many | TRBD1 | CSASDRGYGTGELFF | TGCAGTGCTTCGGACAGGGGCTATGGGACCGGGGAGCTGTTTTTT
TRBJ2-5 | TRBV18 | - | - | CASSTTKGGQETQYF | TGTGCCAGCTCCACGACTAAGGGCGGGCAAGAGACCCAGTACTTC
TRBJ1-4 | TRBV7-2 | many | - | CASSLESGLNEKLFF | TGTGCCAGCAGCTTAGAATCTGGGCTTAATGAAAAACTGTTTTTT
TRBJ2-7 | TRBV2 | many | TRBD2 | CASSRLAGSSYEQYF | TGTGCCAGCAGTCGACTAGCGGGAAGCTCCTACGAGCAGTACTTC
TRBJ1-2 | TRBV25-1 | - | - | CASSGGYEGYTF | TGTGCCAGCAGTGGGGGGTATGAGGGCTACACCTTC
TRBJ2-3 | TRBV7-2 | many | - | CASSSQAGGSTDTQYF | TGTGCCAGCAGCTCCCAGGCGGGCGGCTCCACAGATACGCAGTATTTT
TRBJ2-7 | TRBV2 | many | - | CASRYTRLDYEQYF | TGTGCCAGCAGATACACACGGCTCGACTACGAGCAGTACTTC
TRBJ1-2 | TRBV6-2/TRBV6-3 | - | TRBD1 | CASSEYRGRGNYGYTF | TGTGCCAGCAGCGAGTACAGGGGGCGCGGTAACTATGGCTACACCTTC
TRBJ1-5 | TRBV12-3/TRBV12-4 | many | - | CASSLDRLNQPQHF | TGTGCCAGCAGTTTAGATAGGCTGAATCAGCCCCAGCATTTT
TRBJ2-7 | TRBV7-9 | many | TRBD2 | CASSQRTSGEQYF | TGTGCCAGCAGCCAAAGGACTAGCGGCGAGCAGTACTTC
TRBJ2-7 | TRBV2 | many | - | CASSVGQLYEQYF | TGTGCCAGCAGTGTGGGTCAGCTATACGAGCAGTACTTC
TRBJ2-1 | TRBV5-1 | many | - | CASSNRSYNEQFF | TGCGCCAGCAGCAACCGCTCCTACAATGAGCAGTTCTTC
TRBJ2-1 | TRBV11-3 | many | - | CASSSLREQFF | TGTGCCAGCAGCTCCCTTCGGGAGCAGTTCTTC
TRBJ2-5 | TRBV20-1 | many | - | CSARVAGTGTETQYF | TGCAGTGCTAGAGTGGCAGGGACCGGGACCGAGACCCAGTACTTC
TRBJ2-7 | TRBV6-2/TRBV6-3 | many | - | CASSYQADYEQYF | TGTGCCAGCAGTTACCAGGCCGACTACGAGCAGTACTTC
TRBJ2-7 | TRBV7-8 | - | - | CASRDWNYEQYF | TGTGCCAGCCGGGACTGGAACTACGAGCAGTACTTC
TRBJ1-1 | TRBV6-1 | - | - | CASSDAESEAFF | TGTGCCAGCAGCGATGCCGAATCTGAAGCTTTCTTT
TRBJ1-1 | TRBV7-9 | few | - | CASSLLGRLTEAFF | TGTGCCAGCAGCTTATTGGGGAGGTTAACTGAAGCTTTCTTT
TRBJ2-1 | TRBV9 | few | TRBD2 | CASSARLAGATSSYNEQFF | TGTGCCAGCAGCGCTAGACTAGCGGGCGCCACCAGCTCCTACAATGAGCAGTTCTTC
TRBJ1-2 | TRBV10-3 | many | - | CAISDRTRSNYGYTF | TGTGCCATCAGCGACAGGACGAGATCAAACTATGGCTACACCTTC
TRBJ2-2 | TRBV18 | - | - | CASSLKRAGSTGELFF | TGTGCCAGCTCACTAAAGCGGGCAGGGTCCACCGGGGAGCTGTTTTTT
TRBJ2-1 | TRBV5-4 | few | - | CASSSQTSSYEQFF | TGTGCCAGCAGCAGCCAGACTAGTTCCTATGAGCAGTTCTTC
TRBJ2-7 | TRBV25-1 | - | - | CASSEIGGTGTHEQYF | TGTGCCAGCAGTGAAATAGGAGGGACTGGGACCCACGAGCAGTACTTC
TRBJ1-1 | TRBV28 | many | TRBD1 | CASSSEQGFGFGTEAFF | TGTGCCAGCAGTTCGGAACAGGGGTTCGGGTTCGGCACTGAAGCTTTCTTT